This paragraph reports one T cell receptor beta chain. The antigen is not known. The use of a sample-barcoded 5' primer and a J-beta primer mix characterized a second PCR of about 7 to 12 cycles. A template-switch adaptor with 12 random nucleotides tagged each cDNA molecule. TCRdb analysed the 5' RACE reads with MiXCR anew, one entry per CDR3 protein. The data show fewer than 1,000,000 distinct CDR3 sequences, with approximately 48% seen just once and roughly 18% held by the top ten. The data stem from a study of blood T cells in healthy people across ages. Study results and limitations: TCR beta diversity per million T cells fell roughly linearly with age. Possibly confounding the expanded clonotype changes was the fact that donor CMV status was unknown. It was found that TCR beta diversity correlated strongly with the percentage of naive T cells.

The CDR3 is 18 residues long. The V segment lost 5 bases and the J segment 0 bases; nucleotides outside the gene matches: 9. Per the germline V gene, CDR1 is SGHTA and CDR2 is FQGNSA. V is TRBV7-2 and J is TRBJ2-3; 12 positions match TRBD2. The sequenced material came from blood. The source of this sequence is a man in his 60s in good health. CDR3 sequence reads: CASSQTSGGARSTDTQYF. The CDR3 DNA sequence: TGTGCCAGCAGCCAGACTAGCGGGGGTGCAAGGAGCACAGATACGCAGTATTTT.